Each of the 17 T cell receptor beta chains below was sequenced from the same sample in a study of a mutant IDH1 vaccine in newly diagnosed glioma. These receptors are not linked to any known antigen. TCRdb's table, derived via immunoSEQ multiplex PCR, lists solely in-frame clones and lacks some. The table has 58,000 or so clones, about 90% seen once. Time point denoted: week 23, last vaccination. Doses comprised 300 ug of mutant IDH1 20-mer peptide each, plus topical imiquimod. Sample: PBMCs, taken from a glioma patient whose treatment included an IDH1 peptide vaccine. The receptors derive from a man in his forties with glioma.

The J gene is TRBJ2-2, the V gene TRBV19; 12 bases map to TRBD2. The V and J ends lost 5 bases and 4 bases, in that order; junction bases with no gene match: 5. CDR3 length equals 16 residues. Per the germline V gene, CDR1 is LNHDA and CDR2 is SQIVND (reference sequence). CDR3 region: CASSSRGLAGTGELFF. CDR3 DNA: TGTGCCAGTAGTTCTCGGGGACTAGCGGGCACCGGGGAGCTGTTTTTT.

The chain uses TRBV6-5 and TRBJ2-1; 7 bases match TRBD2. CDR1 and CDR2 from the germline V gene are MNHEY and SVGAGI. The CDR3 has 15 residues. The junction had 6 bases not matched to a gene; V was cut back by 2 bases and J by 5 bases. This CDR3 reads CASSYPGTNNNEQFF. The CDR3 DNA follows: TGTGCCAGCAGTTACCCCGGGACTAATAACAATGAGCAGTTCTTC.

This chain connects TRBV5-1 to TRBJ2-7; 16 bases are a match to TRBD2. V dropped 4 bases and J dropped 4; count of bases not matched to a gene: 11. The CDR3 extends over 18 amino acids. The germline CDR1 and CDR2 sequences are SGHRS and YFSETQ. CDR3 sequence (DNA): TGCGCCAGCAGCCCCAGCGGGACTAGCGGGAGGGCCTGGTACGAGCAGTACTTC. Protein product: CASSPSGTSGRAWYEQYF. Complete variable domain (other parts from reference TRBV5-1 and TRBJ2-7): KAGVTQTPRYLIKTRGQQVTLSCSPISGHRSVSWYQQTPGQGLQFLFEYFSETQRNKGNFPGRFSGRQFSNSRSEMNVSTLELGDSALYLCASSPSGTSGRAWYEQYFGPGTRLTVT.

The rearrangement links TRBV10-3 to TRBJ1-1, with D possibly being TRBD1 (5 bases). CDR3 length equals 17 residues. Germline V gives CDR1 ENHRY, CDR2 SYGVKD. Trimming shortened V by 0 bases and J by 0 bases, and 14 bases separated the two germline ends. CDR3 coding DNA: TGTGCCATCAGTGAGTCTAACAAGGGACCAATGAACACTGAAGCTTTCTTT. It codes for CAISESNKGPMNTEAFF.

A single count supports this clone. CDR3 protein: CASSLRISGTYEQYF. In nucleotides, the CDR3 is TGTGCCAGCAGCTTAAGGATTTCGGGAACCTACGAGCAGTACTTC. This sequence joins TRBV7-2 and TRBJ2-7; TRBD2 might be the D (5 bases). From germline, CDR1 is SGHTA and CDR2 FQGNSA. This CDR3 comprises 15 residues. V shed 2 bases and J shed 2 bases, with 13 bases lying between them.

V gene TRBV7-4 combines with J gene TRBJ1-1; the D gene is possibly TRBD1 (6 bases). V was pared by 5 bases and J by 2 bases, with 12 bases between. This CDR3 contains 14 residues. Germline V gene data show CDR1 as SGHVT and CDR2 as SQSDAQ. The CDR3 bases are TGTGCCAGCAGCCGAGGGGGGACAAACACTGAAGCTTTCTTT. Translating gives CASSRGGTNTEAFF.

The V call is TRBV6-5, the J call TRBJ1-1; 7 nucleotides agree with TRBD1. The CDR3 has 15 amino acids. Germline CDR1 and CDR2: MNHEY and SVGAGI. J was trimmed by 8 bases and V by 6 bases; bases with no gene match: 15. The CDR3 loop reads CASRTPTGAGGEAFF. The CDR3 DNA reads TGTGCCAGCAGGACCCCTACAGGGGCGGGTGGGGAAGCTTTCTTT.

The chain carries TRBV7-2 and TRBJ1-4, with 7 bases identical to TRBD1. CDR1 is SGHTA and CDR2 is FQGNSA in the germline V gene. This CDR3 contains 14 residues. Trimming removed 2 bases from V and 10 bases from J; junction bases left unmatched: 7. This CDR3 reads CASSLSAAGGKLFF. In DNA form, the CDR3 reads TGTGCCAGCAGCTTATCCGCGGCAGGGGGAAAACTGTTTTTT. Variable domain in full (rest from reference TRBV7-2 and TRBJ1-4): GAGVSQSPSNKVTEKGKDVELRCDPISGHTALYWYRQSLGQGLEFLIYFQGNSAPDKSGLPSDRFSAERTGGSVSTLTIQRTQQEDSAVYLCASSLSAAGGKLFFGSGTQLSVL.

This chain connects TRBV10-2 to TRBJ2-2; D perhaps matches TRBD2 (5 bases). Germline V gives CDR1 WSHSY, CDR2 SAAADI. The CDR3 is 12 residues long. V gave up 11 bases and J gave up 3 bases, with 10 bases separating them. In nucleotides, the CDR3 is TGCGCCCTCTTGGAGGACACCGGGGAGCTGTTTTTT. It codes for CALLEDTGELFF.

V gene TRBV10-3 combines with J gene TRBJ1-5; D perhaps matches TRBD1 (6 bases). CDR3 length: 14 amino acids. The V end lost 3 bases, the J end lost 7 bases, and 13 bases lay between the germline ends. Germline V gene sequence: CDR1 ENHRY, CDR2 SYGVKD. The CDR3 region is CAISDHRVGQPQHF. CDR3 bases: TGTGCCATCAGTGACCACAGGGTTGGGCAGCCCCAGCATTTT.

The chain carries TRBV5-1 and TRBJ2-7, with a possible D match to TRBD2 (6 bases). Germline assignment: CDR1 SGHRS and CDR2 YFSETQ. Trimming took off 4 bases at V and 2 bases at J, with 13 bases between the two ends. CDR3 size: 14 residues. CDR3 amino acids: CASSRQRAPYEQYF. DNA for the CDR3: TGCGCCAGCAGCAGGCAGCGGGCCCCCTACGAGCAGTACTTC.

The chain recombines TRBV7-3 with TRBJ2-3; D might be TRBD2 (5 bases). CDR3 length equals 13 residues. Germline lookup yields CDR1 SGHTA and CDR2 FQGTGA. V was clipped by 6 bases and J by 2 bases, with 9 bases between them. The CDR3 region has the DNA TGTGCCAGCAGATCGGGGAACACAGATACGCAGTATTTT. Translation: CASRSGNTDTQYF. Filled out from reference TRBV7-3 and TRBJ2-3, the complete variable domain reads GAGVSQTPSNKVTEKGKYVELRCDPISGHTALYWYRQSLGQGPEFLIYFQGTGAADDSGLPNDRFFAVRPEGSVSTLKIQRTERGDSAVYLCASRSGNTDTQYFGPGTRLTVL.

The J gene is TRBJ2-1, the V gene TRBV10-3; TRBD2 might be the D (6 bases). Trimming left V 0 bases short and J 5 bases short, with 14 bases between. This CDR3 has 16 amino acids. Germline loops: CDR1 ENHRY, CDR2 SYGVKD. The CDR3: CAISESGSGENNEQFF. The CDR3 DNA is TGTGCCATCAGTGAGTCCGGTAGCGGAGAAAACAATGAGCAGTTCTTC.

Comment on this clone: Within the sample, other DNA sequences also encode this same CDR3. The chain joins TRBV9 to TRBJ2-2; D unclear. Per the germline V gene, CDR1 is SGDLS and CDR2 is YYNGEE. The CDR3 contains 12 residues. The germline V and J ends were trimmed by 0 bases and 6 bases, with 3 bases remaining between them. CDR3 region: CASSVVPGELFF. The CDR3 DNA reads TGTGCCAGCAGCGTAGTGCCCGGGGAGCTGTTTTTT.

V gene TRBV6-5 combines with J gene TRBJ1-1; the D is unclear. The germline V gene encodes CDR1 MNHEY and CDR2 SVGAGI. CDR3 length: 13 residues. Trimming took 6 bases from V and 4 from J, leaving 12 bases between them. CDR3 coding DNA: TGTGCCAGCAGGCCGGCCGCAGGCACTGAAGCTTTCTTT. It codes for CASRPAAGTEAFF.

This clone was detected once. This rearrangement joins TRBV5-8 to TRBJ2-7; D might be TRBD2 (6 bases). Trimming pared 2 bases from V and 4 bases from J, leaving 10 bases between. Germline values: CDR1 SGHTS, CDR2 YDEGEE. The CDR3 has 13 residues. This CDR3 reads CASSFQEGYEQYF. The CDR3 nucleotides read TGTGCCAGCAGCTTCCAGGAGGGATACGAGCAGTACTTC. The whole variable domain, remainder taken from reference TRBV5-8 and TRBJ2-7, is EAGVTQSPTHLIKTRGQQATLRCSPISGHTSVYWYQQALGLGLQFLLWYDEGEERNRGNFPPRFSGRQFPNYSSELNVNALELEDSALYLCASSFQEGYEQYFGPGTRLTVT.

The V and J genes are TRBV19 and TRBJ1-3; D not resolved. In germline, CDR1 is LNHDA, CDR2 SQIVND (reference sequence). The CDR3 covers 11 residues. V shed 6 bases and J shed 4 bases, with 4 bases lying between them. The CDR3 DNA sequence: TGTGCCAGTAGGTCGGGAAACACCATATATTTT. Amino acids: CASRSGNTIYF.